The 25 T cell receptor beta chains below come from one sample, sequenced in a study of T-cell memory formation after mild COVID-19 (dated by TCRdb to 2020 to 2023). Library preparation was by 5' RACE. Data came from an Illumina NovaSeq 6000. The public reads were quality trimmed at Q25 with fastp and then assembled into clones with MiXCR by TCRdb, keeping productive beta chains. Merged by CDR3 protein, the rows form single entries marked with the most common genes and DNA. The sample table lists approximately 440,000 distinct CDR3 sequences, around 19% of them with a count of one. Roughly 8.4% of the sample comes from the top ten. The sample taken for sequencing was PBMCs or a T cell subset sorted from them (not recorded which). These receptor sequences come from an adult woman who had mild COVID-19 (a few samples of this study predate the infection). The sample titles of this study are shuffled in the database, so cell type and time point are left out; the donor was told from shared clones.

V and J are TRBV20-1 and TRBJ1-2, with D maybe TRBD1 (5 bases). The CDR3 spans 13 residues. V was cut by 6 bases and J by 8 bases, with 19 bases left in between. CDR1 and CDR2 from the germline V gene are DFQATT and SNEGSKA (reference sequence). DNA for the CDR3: TGCAGTGCCCTCGGGACGCCTTCGGAAGGCTACACCTTC. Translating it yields CSALGTPSEGYTF.

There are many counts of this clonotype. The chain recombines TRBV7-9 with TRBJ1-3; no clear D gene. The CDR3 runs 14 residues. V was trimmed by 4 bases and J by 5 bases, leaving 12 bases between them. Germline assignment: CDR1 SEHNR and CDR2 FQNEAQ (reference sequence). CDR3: CASSSRDPRNTIYF. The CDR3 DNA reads TGTGCCAGCAGCTCCCGGGATCCTCGAAACACCATATATTTT.

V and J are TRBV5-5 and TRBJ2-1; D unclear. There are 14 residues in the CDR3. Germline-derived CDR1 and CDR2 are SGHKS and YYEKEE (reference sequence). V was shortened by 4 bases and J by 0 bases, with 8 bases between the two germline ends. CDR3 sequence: CASSPPPSYNEQFF. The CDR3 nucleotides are TGTGCCAGCAGCCCCCCTCCCTCCTACAATGAGCAGTTCTTC.

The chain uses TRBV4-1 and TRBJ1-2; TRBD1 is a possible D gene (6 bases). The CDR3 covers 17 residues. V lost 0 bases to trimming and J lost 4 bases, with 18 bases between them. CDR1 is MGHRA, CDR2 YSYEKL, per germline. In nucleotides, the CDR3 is TGCGCCAGCAGCCAAGAACCGCCAGGGGTGGGATCCTATGGCTACACCTTC. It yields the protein CASSQEPPGVGSYGYTF.

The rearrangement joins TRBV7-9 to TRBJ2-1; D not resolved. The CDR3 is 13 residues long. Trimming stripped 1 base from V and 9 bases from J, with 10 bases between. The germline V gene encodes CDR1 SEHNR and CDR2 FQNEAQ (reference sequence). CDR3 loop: CASSLELEPEQFF. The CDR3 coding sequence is TGTGCCAGCAGCTTAGAGTTAGAACCTGAGCAGTTCTTC. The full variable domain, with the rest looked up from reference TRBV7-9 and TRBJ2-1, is DTGVSQNPRHKITKRGQNVTFRCDPISEHNRLYWYRQTLGQGPEFLTYFQNEAQLEKSRLLSDRFSAERPKGSFSTLEIQRTEQGDSAMYLCASSLELEPEQFFGPGTRLTVL.

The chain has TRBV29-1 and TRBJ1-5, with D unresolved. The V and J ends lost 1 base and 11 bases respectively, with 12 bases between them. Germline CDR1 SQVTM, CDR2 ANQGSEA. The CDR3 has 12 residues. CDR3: CSVEGAGATQHF. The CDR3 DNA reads TGCAGCGTTGAAGGGGCCGGCGCTACCCAGCATTTT.

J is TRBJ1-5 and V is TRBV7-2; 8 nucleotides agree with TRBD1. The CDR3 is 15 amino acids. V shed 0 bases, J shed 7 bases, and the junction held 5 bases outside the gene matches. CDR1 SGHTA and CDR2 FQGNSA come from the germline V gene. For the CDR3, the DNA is TGTGCCAGCAGCTTAGCTCAGGGGGCTTGGCAGCCCCAGCATTTT. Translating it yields CASSLAQGAWQPQHF.

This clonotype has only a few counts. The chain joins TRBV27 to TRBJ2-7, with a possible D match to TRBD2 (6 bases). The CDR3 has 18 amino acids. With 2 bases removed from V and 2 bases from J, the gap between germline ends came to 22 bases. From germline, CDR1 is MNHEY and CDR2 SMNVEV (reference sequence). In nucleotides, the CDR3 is TGTGCCAGCAGTTTAAGAAGCGATTGGCAGGGAGGCGCCTACGAGCAGTACTTC. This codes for CASSLRSDWQGGAYEQYF.

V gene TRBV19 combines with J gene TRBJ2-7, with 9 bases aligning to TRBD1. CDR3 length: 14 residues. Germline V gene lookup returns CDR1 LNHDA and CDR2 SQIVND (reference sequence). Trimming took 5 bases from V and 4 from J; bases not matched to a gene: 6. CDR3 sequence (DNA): TGTGCCAGTAGTCCACAGGGGGCCCTGTACGAGCAGTACTTC. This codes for CASSPQGALYEQYF.

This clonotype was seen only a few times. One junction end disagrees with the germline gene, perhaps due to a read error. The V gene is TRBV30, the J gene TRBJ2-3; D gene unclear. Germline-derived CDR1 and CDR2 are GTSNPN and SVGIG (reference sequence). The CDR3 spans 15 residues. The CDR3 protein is CAWSVGGVVADTQYF. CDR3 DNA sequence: TGCGCCTGGAGTGTAGGTGGAGTGGTCGCAGATACGCAGTATTTT. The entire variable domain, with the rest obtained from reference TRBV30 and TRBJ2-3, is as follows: SQTIHQWPATLVQPVGSPLSLECTVEGTSNPNLYWYRQAAGRGLQLLFYSVGIGQISSEVPQNLSASRPQDRQFILSSKKLLLSDSGFYLCAWSVGGVVADTQYFGPGTRLTVL.

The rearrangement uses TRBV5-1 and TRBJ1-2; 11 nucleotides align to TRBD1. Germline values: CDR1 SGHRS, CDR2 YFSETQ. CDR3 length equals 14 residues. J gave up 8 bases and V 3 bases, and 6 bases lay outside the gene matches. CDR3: CASSWTGQGEGYTF. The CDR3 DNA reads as TGCGCCAGCAGCTGGACGGGACAGGGGGAGGGCTACACCTTC.

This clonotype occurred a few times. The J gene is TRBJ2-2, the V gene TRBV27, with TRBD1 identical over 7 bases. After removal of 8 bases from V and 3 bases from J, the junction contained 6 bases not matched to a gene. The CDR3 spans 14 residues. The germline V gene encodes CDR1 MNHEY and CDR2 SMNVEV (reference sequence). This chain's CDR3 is CASQTTGHTGELFF. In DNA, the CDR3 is TGTGCCAGCCAAACGACAGGGCACACCGGGGAGCTGTTTTTT.

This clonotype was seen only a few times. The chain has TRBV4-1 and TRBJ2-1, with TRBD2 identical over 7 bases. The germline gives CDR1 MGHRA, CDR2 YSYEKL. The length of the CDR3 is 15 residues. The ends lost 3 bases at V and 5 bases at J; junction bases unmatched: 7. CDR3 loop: CASSQPLGGNNEQFF. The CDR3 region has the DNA TGCGCCAGCAGCCAGCCCCTGGGAGGGAACAATGAGCAGTTCTTC.

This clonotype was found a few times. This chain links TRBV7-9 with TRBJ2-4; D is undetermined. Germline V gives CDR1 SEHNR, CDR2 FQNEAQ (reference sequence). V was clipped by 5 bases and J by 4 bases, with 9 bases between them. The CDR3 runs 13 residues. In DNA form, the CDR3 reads TGTGCCAGCAGCCATCCGGGTAAAAACATTCAGTACTTC. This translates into CASSHPGKNIQYF.

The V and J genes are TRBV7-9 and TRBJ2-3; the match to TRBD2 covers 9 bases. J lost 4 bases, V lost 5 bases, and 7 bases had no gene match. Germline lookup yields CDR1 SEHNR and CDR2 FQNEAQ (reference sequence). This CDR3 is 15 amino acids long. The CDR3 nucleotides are TGTGCCAGCAGCATCTTAGCGGGAGAGGCAGATACGCAGTATTTT. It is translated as CASSILAGEADTQYF.

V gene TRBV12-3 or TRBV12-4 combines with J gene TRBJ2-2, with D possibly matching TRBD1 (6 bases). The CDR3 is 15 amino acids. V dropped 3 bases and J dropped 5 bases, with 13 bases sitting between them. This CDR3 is CASSFSSQGTGELFF. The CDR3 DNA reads TGTGCCAGCAGTTTTAGCTCCCAGGGGACCGGGGAGCTGTTTTTT.

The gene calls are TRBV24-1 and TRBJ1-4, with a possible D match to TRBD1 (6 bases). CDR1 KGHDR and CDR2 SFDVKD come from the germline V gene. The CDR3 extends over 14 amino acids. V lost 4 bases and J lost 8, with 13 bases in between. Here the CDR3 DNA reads TGTGCCACCAGTGAACAGGGAGGCGGAGAAAAACTGTTTTTT. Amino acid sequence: CATSEQGGGEKLFF.

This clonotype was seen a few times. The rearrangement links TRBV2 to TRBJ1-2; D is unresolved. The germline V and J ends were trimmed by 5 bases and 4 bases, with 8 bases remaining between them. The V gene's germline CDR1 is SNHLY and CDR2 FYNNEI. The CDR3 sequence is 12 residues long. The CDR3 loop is CASSQRVYGYTF. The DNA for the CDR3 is TGTGCCAGCAGTCAGAGGGTCTATGGCTACACCTTC.

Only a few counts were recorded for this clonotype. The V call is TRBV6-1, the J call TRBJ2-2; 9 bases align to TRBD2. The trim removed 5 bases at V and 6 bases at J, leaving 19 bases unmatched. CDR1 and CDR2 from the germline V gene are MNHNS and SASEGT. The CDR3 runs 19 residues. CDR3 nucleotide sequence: TGTGCCAGCAGTTTCTTGGTACTAGCGGGCCATTCAGGCGCCGGGGAGCTGTTTTTT. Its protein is CASSFLVLAGHSGAGELFF.

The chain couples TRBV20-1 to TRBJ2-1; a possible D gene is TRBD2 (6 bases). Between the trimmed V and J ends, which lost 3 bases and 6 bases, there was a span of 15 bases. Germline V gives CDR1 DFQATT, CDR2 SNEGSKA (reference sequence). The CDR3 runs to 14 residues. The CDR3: CSASETPGGNEQFF. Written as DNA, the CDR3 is TGCAGTGCTAGCGAGACTCCCGGGGGCAATGAGCAGTTCTTC.

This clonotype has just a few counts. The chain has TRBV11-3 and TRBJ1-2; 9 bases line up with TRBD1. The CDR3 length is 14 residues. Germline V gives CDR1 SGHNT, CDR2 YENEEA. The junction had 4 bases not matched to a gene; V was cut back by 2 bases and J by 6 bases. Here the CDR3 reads CASSLTGTGNGYTF. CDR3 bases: TGTGCCAGCAGCTTAACCGGGACAGGGAATGGCTACACCTTC.

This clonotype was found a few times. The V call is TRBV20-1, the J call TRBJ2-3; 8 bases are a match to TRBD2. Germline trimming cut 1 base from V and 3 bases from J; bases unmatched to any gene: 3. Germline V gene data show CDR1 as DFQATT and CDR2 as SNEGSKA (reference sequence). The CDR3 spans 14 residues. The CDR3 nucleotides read TGCAGTGCTAGAGCGGGGGGGCTTACAGATACGCAGTATTTT. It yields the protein CSARAGGLTDTQYF.

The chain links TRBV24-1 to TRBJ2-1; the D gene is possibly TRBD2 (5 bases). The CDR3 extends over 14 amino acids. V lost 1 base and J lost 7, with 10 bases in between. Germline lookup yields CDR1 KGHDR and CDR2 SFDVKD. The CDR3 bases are TGTGCCACCAGTGATTTATGGTCGGGAAATGAGCAGTTCTTC. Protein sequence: CATSDLWSGNEQFF.

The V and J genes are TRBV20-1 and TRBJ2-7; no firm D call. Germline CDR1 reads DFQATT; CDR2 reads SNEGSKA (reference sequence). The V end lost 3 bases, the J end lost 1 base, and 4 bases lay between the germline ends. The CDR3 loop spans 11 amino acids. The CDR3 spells CSASRSYEQYF. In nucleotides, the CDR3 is TGCAGTGCTAGCAGATCCTACGAGCAGTACTTC.

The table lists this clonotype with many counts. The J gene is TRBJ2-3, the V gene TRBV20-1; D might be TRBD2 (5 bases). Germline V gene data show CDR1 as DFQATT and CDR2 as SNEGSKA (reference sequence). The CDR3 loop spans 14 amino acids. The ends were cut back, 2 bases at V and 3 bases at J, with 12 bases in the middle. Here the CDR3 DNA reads TGCAGTGCTAGACTGAGCGGAGAAACAGATACGCAGTATTTT. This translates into CSARLSGETDTQYF.